This TCR beta chain was sequenced during a study of long-term antiretroviral therapy in people with HIV. Study conclusions and caveats: ART was followed by higher diversity that remained below transplant donor controls. Repertoires from HIV showed CDR3 length ranges narrower than those of controls. Dominance of pre-ART expanded clones persisted, fluctuating and often declining after ART.

Sequencing relied on immunoSEQ assay v3.0, run at survey level. This table comes from immunoSEQ multiplex PCR, and its TCRdb copy is limited to in-frame clones, with some not included. The sample contains approximately 9,700 clones, 60% to 85% of which appear only once. V was shortened by 4 bases and J by 0 bases, with 4 bases between the two germline ends. Germline V gene lookup returns CDR1 SNHLY and CDR2 FYNNEI. This CDR3 contains 12 residues. Points on this clone: Its antigen remains unknown.

This receptor was identified in a middle-aged man with HIV. This rearrangement joins TRBV2 to TRBJ2-7; D unresolved. Material: unsorted PBMCs, obtained 1.8 years before starting antiretroviral therapy. In DNA form, the CDR3 reads TGTGCCAGCAGTGTCACCTCCTACGAGCAGTACTTC. This translates into CASSVTSYEQYF.